This T cell receptor (beta chain) was identified in a study of early T cells in non-severe SARS-CoV-2 infection. Study-wide context: The input, bulk RNA from unsorted whole blood, was sequenced, and chains were unpaired. General study findings and limits: VDJdb matches were skewed toward anti-spike CD8 T cell responses.

V lost 4 bases and J lost 5, with 18 bases in between. This CDR3 has 15 residues. The germline CDR1 and CDR2 sequences are GTSNPN and SVGIG (reference sequence). Individual cDNA molecules received unique molecular identifiers. TCRdb independently ran MiXCR on the 5' RACE reads; one entry per CDR3 protein. Of under 70,000 distinct CDR3 sequences detected, about 4.9% appear once; the ten largest clones hold approximately 4.9%. This clonotype came up a few times. Its antigen is currently unknown. The sequenced material came from whole blood. This sequence joins TRBV30 and TRBJ2-1; tentatively, D is TRBD1 or TRBD2 (5 bases each). The clonotype was recovered from an adult who was a healthcare worker with PCR-confirmed SARS-CoV-2 infection or an uninfected control (not recorded which). Written as DNA, the CDR3 is TGTGCCTGGATATTGGGGGACCCCATGAACAATGAGCAGTTCTTC. Protein: CAWILGDPMNNEQFF.